The rows below give T cell receptor beta chains drawn from one sample of a study of shared clonotypes between healthy human individuals. TCRdb's table, derived via immunoSEQ multiplex PCR, lists solely in-frame clones and lacks some. The top ten clones hold roughly 0.05% of a sample with hundreds of thousands of clones, around 97% of them seen once. What was sequenced was naive CD4+ T cells sorted from blood. All receptors come from a woman aged 30 to 39 in good health. The CDR3 runs from the conserved cysteine through the conserved F or W. Each record gives: J gene, clone size, V gene, D gene, CDR3 protein, CDR3 DNA. D genes are given only for firm matches. Rows may omit the clone size; those that give it use once, few, many or a size class.

j_gene: TRBJ1-5; abundance: NA; v_gene: TRBV19; d_gene: NA; CDR3aa: CASSIVLGDNSNQPQHF; CDR3nt: TGTGCCAGTAGTATTGTTTTGGGGGACAACAGCAATCAGCCCCAGCATTTT
j_gene: TRBJ1-2; abundance: few; v_gene: TRBV4-1; d_gene: TRBD1; CDR3aa: CASSQTTGAYGYTF; CDR3nt: TGCGCCAGCAGCCAGACGACAGGGGCCTATGGCTACACCTTC
j_gene: TRBJ1-2; abundance: NA; v_gene: TRBV30; d_gene: TRBD1; CDR3aa: CACRGTELLLSYGYTF; CDR3nt: TGTGCCTGCAGAGGGACAGAACTTCTTTTGTCCTATGGCTACACCTTC
j_gene: TRBJ2-7; abundance: NA; v_gene: TRBV5-1; d_gene: TRBD2; CDR3aa: CASSLAPPGLVGEQYF; CDR3nt: TGCGCCAGCAGCTTGGCGCCCCCGGGACTAGTGGGCGAGCAGTACTTC
j_gene: TRBJ2-7; abundance: NA; v_gene: TRBV5-1; d_gene: TRBD1; CDR3aa: CASSLPGQGDEQYF; CDR3nt: TGCGCCAGCAGCCTACCGGGACAGGGAGACGAGCAGTACTTC
j_gene: TRBJ2-2; abundance: NA; v_gene: TRBV7-2; d_gene: NA; CDR3aa: CASTGTAGNTGELFF; CDR3nt: TGTGCCAGCACCGGGACAGCGGGAAACACCGGGGAGCTGTTTTTT
j_gene: TRBJ1-1; abundance: NA; v_gene: TRBV27; d_gene: NA; CDR3aa: CASRNRVNTEAFF; CDR3nt: TGTGCCAGCAGAAACAGGGTGAACACTGAAGCTTTCTTT
j_gene: TRBJ2-2; abundance: NA; v_gene: TRBV19; d_gene: NA; CDR3aa: CASSGVLSGELFF; CDR3nt: TGTGCCAGTAGTGGGGTGTTGTCCGGGGAGCTGTTTTTT
j_gene: TRBJ2-7; abundance: NA; v_gene: TRBV28; d_gene: NA; CDR3aa: CASSLMMTGSYEQYF; CDR3nt: TGTGCCAGCAGTTTAATGATGACAGGCTCCTACGAGCAGTACTTC
j_gene: TRBJ2-1; abundance: once; v_gene: TRBV28; d_gene: NA; CDR3aa: CASSLPLPGLNEQFF; CDR3nt: TGTGCCAGCAGCTTACCCCTCCCGGGACTCAATGAGCAGTTCTTC
j_gene: TRBJ2-7; abundance: NA; v_gene: TRBV4-2; d_gene: TRBD1; CDR3aa: CASSQDWDRGWTPLEQYF; CDR3nt: TGTGCCAGCAGCCAAGATTGGGACAGGGGATGGACGCCCCTCGAGCAGTACTTC
j_gene: TRBJ1-5; abundance: NA; v_gene: TRBV6-1; d_gene: NA; CDR3aa: CASSDSGSVNQPQHF; CDR3nt: TGTGCCAGCAGTGACTCTGGGTCCGTAAATCAGCCCCAGCATTTT
j_gene: TRBJ2-7; abundance: NA; v_gene: TRBV4-2; d_gene: TRBD1; CDR3aa: CASSMDRGSYEQYF; CDR3nt: TGTGCCAGCAGCATGGACAGGGGCTCCTACGAGCAGTACTTC
j_gene: TRBJ1-1; abundance: few; v_gene: TRBV25-1; d_gene: TRBD1; CDR3aa: CASSWGTGEAFF; CDR3nt: TGTGCCAGCAGCTGGGGGACAGGAGAAGCTTTCTTT
j_gene: TRBJ1-2; abundance: NA; v_gene: TRBV5-1; d_gene: NA; CDR3aa: CASRIQGPSYGYTF; CDR3nt: TGCGCCAGCAGGATACAGGGCCCGAGCTATGGCTACACCTTC
j_gene: TRBJ2-2; abundance: few; v_gene: TRBV2; d_gene: NA; CDR3aa: CASSEVGQVNTGELFF; CDR3nt: TGTGCCAGCAGTGAGGTGGGGCAGGTAAACACCGGGGAGCTGTTTTTT
j_gene: TRBJ2-1; abundance: NA; v_gene: TRBV9; d_gene: TRBD2; CDR3aa: CASSVALAGTHEQFF; CDR3nt: TGTGCCAGCAGCGTAGCTCTAGCGGGTACGCATGAGCAGTTCTTC
j_gene: TRBJ1-1; abundance: NA; v_gene: TRBV5-1; d_gene: NA; CDR3aa: CASKTGTEAFF; CDR3nt: TGCGCCAGCAAGACGGGCACTGAAGCTTTCTTT
j_gene: TRBJ2-7; abundance: NA; v_gene: TRBV5-1; d_gene: NA; CDR3aa: CASSLKMSRGVTYEQYF; CDR3nt: TGCGCCAGCAGCTTGAAAATGAGCAGGGGAGTGACCTACGAGCAGTACTTC
j_gene: TRBJ1-5; abundance: NA; v_gene: TRBV28; d_gene: TRBD1; CDR3aa: CASSLGQADQPQHF; CDR3nt: TGTGCCAGCAGTTTGGGACAGGCCGATCAGCCCCAGCATTTT
j_gene: TRBJ2-1; abundance: NA; v_gene: TRBV28; d_gene: TRBD2; CDR3aa: CASSLSGREQFF; CDR3nt: TGTGCCAGCAGTTTAAGCGGGAGGGAGCAGTTCTTC
j_gene: TRBJ1-2; abundance: NA; v_gene: TRBV9; d_gene: NA; CDR3aa: CASSPGRNYGYTF; CDR3nt: TGTGCCAGCAGCCCCGGGCGAAACTATGGCTACACCTTC
j_gene: TRBJ1-2; abundance: NA; v_gene: TRBV6-4; d_gene: TRBD1; CDR3aa: CASRTGGNYGYTF; CDR3nt: TGTGCCAGCAGAACAGGGGGGAACTATGGCTACACCTTC
j_gene: TRBJ2-2; abundance: NA; v_gene: TRBV2; d_gene: TRBD2; CDR3aa: CASSGLAGVSGELFF; CDR3nt: TGTGCCAGCAGTGGTCTAGCGGGAGTATCCGGGGAGCTGTTTTTT
j_gene: TRBJ1-4; abundance: NA; v_gene: TRBV19; d_gene: NA; CDR3aa: CASSIPPRGGVGEKLFF; CDR3nt: TGTGCCAGTAGTATCCCACCTCGAGGGGGGGTAGGGGAAAAACTGTTTTTT
j_gene: TRBJ1-1; abundance: NA; v_gene: TRBV11-2; d_gene: NA; CDR3aa: CASSLVSNTEAFF; CDR3nt: TGTGCCAGCAGCTTAGTATCGAACACTGAAGCTTTCTTT
j_gene: TRBJ2-2; abundance: NA; v_gene: TRBV12-5; d_gene: NA; CDR3aa: CASGLVTTGELFF; CDR3nt: TGTGCTAGTGGTTTGGTAACTACCGGGGAGCTGTTTTTT
j_gene: TRBJ1-5; abundance: NA; v_gene: TRBV19; d_gene: NA; CDR3aa: CASSIVGGQPQHF; CDR3nt: TGTGCCAGTAGTATAGTAGGCGGACAGCCCCAGCATTTT
j_gene: TRBJ1-3; abundance: NA; v_gene: TRBV7-2; d_gene: NA; CDR3aa: CASSLSNSGNTIYF; CDR3nt: TGTGCCAGCAGCTTAAGCAACTCTGGAAACACCATATATTTT
j_gene: TRBJ1-1; abundance: NA; v_gene: TRBV2; d_gene: NA; CDR3aa: CASRDRSTEAFF; CDR3nt: TGTGCCAGCAGGGATAGATCGACTGAAGCTTTCTTT
j_gene: TRBJ2-1; abundance: NA; v_gene: TRBV11-2; d_gene: NA; CDR3aa: CASSLDNGEQFF; CDR3nt: TGTGCCAGCAGCTTAGATAACGGTGAGCAGTTCTTC
j_gene: TRBJ1-3; abundance: NA; v_gene: TRBV5-1; d_gene: NA; CDR3aa: CASSFDGNRGNTIYF; CDR3nt: TGCGCCAGCAGTTTCGACGGGAACAGAGGAAACACCATATATTTT
j_gene: TRBJ1-5; abundance: once; v_gene: TRBV2; d_gene: TRBD1; CDR3aa: CASSGQGNQPQHF; CDR3nt: TGTGCCAGCAGTGGACAGGGAAATCAGCCCCAGCATTTT
j_gene: TRBJ2-3; abundance: once; v_gene: TRBV6-5; d_gene: NA; CDR3aa: CASSYSPGGTDTQYF; CDR3nt: TGTGCCAGCAGTTACTCGCCAGGGGGCACAGATACGCAGTATTTT
j_gene: TRBJ2-5; abundance: NA; v_gene: TRBV5-1; d_gene: NA; CDR3aa: CASSPPQGPSGETQYF; CDR3nt: TGCGCCAGCAGCCCCCCCCAGGGACCCAGCGGGGAGACCCAGTACTTC
j_gene: TRBJ1-5; abundance: NA; v_gene: TRBV19; d_gene: NA; CDR3aa: CASSTSQGFSYSNQPQHF; CDR3nt: TGTGCCAGTAGTACCTCTCAGGGGTTCTCTTATAGCAATCAGCCCCAGCATTTT
j_gene: TRBJ2-7; abundance: NA; v_gene: TRBV28; d_gene: NA; CDR3aa: CASSLSGISYEQYF; CDR3nt: TGTGCCAGCAGTTTATCGGGGATTTCCTACGAGCAGTACTTC
j_gene: TRBJ1-1; abundance: NA; v_gene: TRBV19; d_gene: NA; CDR3aa: CASRGGGNTEAFF; CDR3nt: TGTGCCAGTAGGGGAGGGGGGAACACTGAAGCTTTCTTT
j_gene: TRBJ1-2; abundance: NA; v_gene: TRBV15; d_gene: NA; CDR3aa: CATSRYSGVYGYTF; CDR3nt: TGTGCCACCAGCAGGTATTCAGGGGTCTATGGCTACACCTTC
j_gene: TRBJ2-7; abundance: NA; v_gene: TRBV10-3; d_gene: NA; CDR3aa: CAIRGVGIDEQYF; CDR3nt: TGTGCCATCAGGGGAGTTGGGATAGACGAGCAGTACTTC
j_gene: TRBJ2-5; abundance: once; v_gene: TRBV2; d_gene: NA; CDR3aa: CASNPRTAQETQYF; CDR3nt: TGTGCCAGCAACCCGAGGACAGCCCAAGAGACCCAGTACTTC
j_gene: TRBJ1-3; abundance: NA; v_gene: TRBV28; d_gene: NA; CDR3aa: CASSPSNGNTIYF; CDR3nt: TGTGCCAGCAGTCCCAGCAATGGAAACACCATATATTTT
j_gene: TRBJ1-1; abundance: once; v_gene: TRBV10-3; d_gene: NA; CDR3aa: CAISDLWESGTEAFF; CDR3nt: TGTGCCATCAGTGACCTTTGGGAGTCAGGAACTGAAGCTTTCTTT
j_gene: TRBJ1-2; abundance: NA; v_gene: TRBV5-1; d_gene: TRBD1; CDR3aa: CASSSGQGASYYGYTF; CDR3nt: TGCGCCAGCAGCTCGGGACAGGGGGCTAGTTACTATGGCTACACCTTC
j_gene: TRBJ2-5; abundance: NA; v_gene: TRBV5-1; d_gene: NA; CDR3aa: CASSLDPGVQETQYF; CDR3nt: TGCGCCAGCAGCTTGGATCCAGGGGTACAAGAGACCCAGTACTTC
j_gene: TRBJ2-7; abundance: NA; v_gene: TRBV6-5; d_gene: TRBD1; CDR3aa: CASSLTGTGIHEQYF; CDR3nt: TGTGCCAGCAGTTTAACCGGGACAGGGATCCACGAGCAGTACTTC
j_gene: TRBJ1-1; abundance: NA; v_gene: TRBV28; d_gene: NA; CDR3aa: CASSSGQQNTEAFF; CDR3nt: TGTGCCAGCAGTTCAGGACAGCAGAACACTGAAGCTTTCTTT
j_gene: TRBJ1-4; abundance: NA; v_gene: TRBV5-1; d_gene: TRBD1; CDR3aa: CASSSGGGSEKLFF; CDR3nt: TGCGCCAGCAGCTCAGGGGGTGGAAGTGAAAAACTGTTTTTT
j_gene: TRBJ2-5; abundance: NA; v_gene: TRBV4-2; d_gene: NA; CDR3aa: CASSSYAGTTGETQYF; CDR3nt: TGTGCCAGCAGCTCCTACGCCGGGACTACAGGGGAGACCCAGTACTTC
j_gene: TRBJ2-3; abundance: NA; v_gene: TRBV5-1; d_gene: TRBD2; CDR3aa: CASRPRGESTDTQYF; CDR3nt: TGCGCCAGCAGGCCTCGGGGGGAAAGCACAGATACGCAGTATTTT
j_gene: TRBJ1-4; abundance: NA; v_gene: TRBV5-8; d_gene: NA; CDR3aa: CASSLGYNEKLFF; CDR3nt: TGTGCCAGCAGCTTGGGGTACAATGAAAAACTGTTTTTT
j_gene: TRBJ2-1; abundance: NA; v_gene: TRBV6-1; d_gene: TRBD2; CDR3aa: CASSEWRGSGKLLSSYNEQFF; CDR3nt: TGTGCCAGCAGTGAATGGCGTGGTAGCGGGAAACTCCTAAGCTCCTACAATGAGCAGTTCTTC
j_gene: TRBJ2-7; abundance: NA; v_gene: TRBV28; d_gene: TRBD2; CDR3aa: CASSPPASGSYEQYF; CDR3nt: TGTGCCAGCAGCCCCCCGGCTAGCGGGAGCTACGAGCAGTACTTC
j_gene: TRBJ2-7; abundance: NA; v_gene: TRBV28; d_gene: NA; CDR3aa: CASTKGGVYYEQYF; CDR3nt: TGTGCCAGCACCAAGGGGGGAGTGTACTACGAGCAGTACTTC
j_gene: TRBJ2-3; abundance: NA; v_gene: TRBV2; d_gene: TRBD2; CDR3aa: CANRGLAATDTQYF; CDR3nt: TGTGCCAACCGGGGACTAGCGGCCACAGATACGCAGTATTTT
j_gene: TRBJ2-1; abundance: NA; v_gene: TRBV5-4; d_gene: TRBD2; CDR3aa: CASSLGGLAGYNEQFF; CDR3nt: TGTGCCAGCAGCTTGGGAGGACTAGCGGGGTACAATGAGCAGTTCTTC
j_gene: TRBJ1-5; abundance: NA; v_gene: TRBV6-1; d_gene: NA; CDR3aa: CASGGGHQPQHF; CDR3nt: TGTGCCAGCGGCGGGGGGCATCAGCCCCAGCATTTT